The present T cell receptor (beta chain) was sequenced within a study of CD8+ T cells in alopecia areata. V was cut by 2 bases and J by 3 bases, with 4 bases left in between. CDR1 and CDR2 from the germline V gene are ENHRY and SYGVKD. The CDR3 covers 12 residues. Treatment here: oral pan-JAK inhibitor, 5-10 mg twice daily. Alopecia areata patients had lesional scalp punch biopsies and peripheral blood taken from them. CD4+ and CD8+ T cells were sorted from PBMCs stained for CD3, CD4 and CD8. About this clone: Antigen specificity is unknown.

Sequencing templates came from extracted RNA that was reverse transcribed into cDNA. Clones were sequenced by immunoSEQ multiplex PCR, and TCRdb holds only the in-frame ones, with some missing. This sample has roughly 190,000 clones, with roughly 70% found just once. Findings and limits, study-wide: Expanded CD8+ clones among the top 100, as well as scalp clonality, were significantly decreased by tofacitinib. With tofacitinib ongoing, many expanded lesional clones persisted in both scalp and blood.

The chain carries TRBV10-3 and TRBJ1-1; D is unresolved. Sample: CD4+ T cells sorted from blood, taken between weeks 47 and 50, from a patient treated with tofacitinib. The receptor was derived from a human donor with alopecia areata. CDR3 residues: CAISERDTEAFF. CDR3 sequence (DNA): TGTGCCATCAGTGAGCGGGACACTGAAGCTTTCTTT.